The entry below describes one TCR beta chain. PCR was performed using 60 Vbeta and 13 Jbeta primers. The table came from immunoSEQ multiplex PCR; TCRdb's copy has only in-frame clones and leaves some out. The table lists a few hundred thousand clones, 75% to 80% of them singletons. This sample is drawn from a study of cytomegalovirus exposure and HLA in healthy donors. J gave up 3 bases and V 6 bases, and 4 bases lay outside the gene matches. The germline gives CDR1 SQVTM, CDR2 ANQGSEA. CDR3 length: 13 residues. The specimen was PBMCs. This rearrangement joins TRBV29-1 to TRBJ1-5, with 8 bases fitting TRBD1. This receptor was obtained from a man aged 18-30 years in good health and CMV-seronegative. DNA for the CDR3: TGCAGCGTACAGGGGGGAGACAATCAGCCCCAGCATTTT. It is translated as CSVQGGDNQPQHF. Using reference TRBV29-1 and TRBJ1-5 for the parts outside the CDR3, the full variable domain is SAVISQKPSRDICQRGTSLTIQCQVDSQVTMMFWYRQQPGQSLTLIATANQGSEATYESGFVIDKFPISRPNLTFSTLTVSNMSPEDSSIYLCSVQGGDNQPQHFGDGTRLSIL.